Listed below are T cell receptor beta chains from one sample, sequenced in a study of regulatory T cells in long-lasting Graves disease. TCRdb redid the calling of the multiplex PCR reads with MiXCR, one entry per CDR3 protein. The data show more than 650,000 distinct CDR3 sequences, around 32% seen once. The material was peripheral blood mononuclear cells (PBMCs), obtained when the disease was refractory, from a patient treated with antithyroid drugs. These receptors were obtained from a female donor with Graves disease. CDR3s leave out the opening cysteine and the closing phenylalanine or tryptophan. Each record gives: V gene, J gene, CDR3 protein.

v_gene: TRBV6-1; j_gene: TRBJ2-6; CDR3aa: ASTPRGSSGANVLT
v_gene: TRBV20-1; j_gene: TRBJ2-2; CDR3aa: SARGTGTGMSSSVGELF
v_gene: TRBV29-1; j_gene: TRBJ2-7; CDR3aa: SVAPTPYEQY
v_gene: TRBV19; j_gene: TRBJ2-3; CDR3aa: ASKLAGGGDTQY
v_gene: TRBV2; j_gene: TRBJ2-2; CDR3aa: ASSEEGTDTGELF
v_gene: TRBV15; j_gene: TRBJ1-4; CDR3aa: ATSRDMGATNEKLF
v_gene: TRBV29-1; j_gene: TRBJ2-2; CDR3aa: SVGFTGELF
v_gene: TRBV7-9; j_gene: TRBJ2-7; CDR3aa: ASSLGRPNYEQY
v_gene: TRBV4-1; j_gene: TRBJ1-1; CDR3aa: ASSQEQEWTEAF
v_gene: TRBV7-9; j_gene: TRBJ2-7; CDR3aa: ASSPLGLAESYEQY
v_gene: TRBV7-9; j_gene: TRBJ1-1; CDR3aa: ASSLTAGENTEAF
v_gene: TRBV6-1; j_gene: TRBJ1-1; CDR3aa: ASSHPPSQAF
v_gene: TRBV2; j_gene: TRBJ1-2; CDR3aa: ATQGVRRGYT
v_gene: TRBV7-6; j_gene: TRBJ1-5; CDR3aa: ASSLATARSNQPQH
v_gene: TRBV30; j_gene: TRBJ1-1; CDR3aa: AWSRSLLNTEAF
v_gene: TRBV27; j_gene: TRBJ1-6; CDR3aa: ASSLSSAGGKALH
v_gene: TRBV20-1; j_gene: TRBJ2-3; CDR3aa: SATEKTDTQY
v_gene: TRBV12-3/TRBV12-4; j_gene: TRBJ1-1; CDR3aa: ASSLAEGTEAF
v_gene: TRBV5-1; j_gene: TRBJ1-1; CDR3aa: ASSSRWGEAF
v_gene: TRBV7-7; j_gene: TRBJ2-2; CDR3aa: ASSVGVGNTGELF
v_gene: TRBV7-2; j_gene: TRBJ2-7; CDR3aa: ASSLAGSLNYEQY
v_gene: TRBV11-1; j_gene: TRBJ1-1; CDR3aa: ASSPPGMLNTEAF
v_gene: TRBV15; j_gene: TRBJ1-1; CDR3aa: ATSRDISVEAFYGVTEAF
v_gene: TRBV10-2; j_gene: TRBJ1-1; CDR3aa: ASSYDAEAF
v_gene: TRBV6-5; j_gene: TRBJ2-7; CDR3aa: ASSFSGRASYEQY
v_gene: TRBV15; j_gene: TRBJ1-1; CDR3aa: ATSISDRRHTEAF
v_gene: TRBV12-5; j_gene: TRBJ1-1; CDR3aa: ASGLGTDMNTEAF
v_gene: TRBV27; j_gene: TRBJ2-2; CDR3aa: ASSYRFDGELF
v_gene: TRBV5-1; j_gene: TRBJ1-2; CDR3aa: ASSRASGDDYYGYT
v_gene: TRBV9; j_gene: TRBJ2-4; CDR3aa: ASSVGGTSGNIQY
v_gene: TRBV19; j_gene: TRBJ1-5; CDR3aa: ASRTGNGQPQH
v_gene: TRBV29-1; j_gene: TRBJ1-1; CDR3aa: SVGGKFATEAF
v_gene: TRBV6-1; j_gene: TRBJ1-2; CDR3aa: ASSELNPGGYT
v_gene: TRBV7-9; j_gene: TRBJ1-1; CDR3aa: ASSLRTGGLNTEAF
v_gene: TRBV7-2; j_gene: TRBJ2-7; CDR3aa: ASSPQSVSGSTHEQY
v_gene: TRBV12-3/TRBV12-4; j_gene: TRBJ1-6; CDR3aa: ASKPTGNNSPLH
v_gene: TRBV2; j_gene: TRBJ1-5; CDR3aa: ASSLMGNQPQH